This T cell receptor beta chain was sequenced in a study of beta chain features in type 1 diabetes. The isolated RNA, all of it, was reverse transcribed, so expressed TCRB transcripts were what got sequenced. Profiling relied on immunoSEQ multiplex PCR, and the TCRdb table lists in-frame clones only, not all of them. The sample has approximately 340,000 clones; about 16% are singletons. Germline CDR1 is LGHNA and CDR2 is YNFKEQ. The length of the CDR3 is 16 residues. V was cut by 0 bases and J by 1 base, with 12 bases left in between. This clone was picked up a small number of times. The TCR originated in a woman aged 18-29 years in good health. Sequenced sample: naive CD4+ T cells from blood. The chain joins TRBV4-2 to TRBJ1-1; TRBD1 is a possible D gene (6 bases). For the CDR3, the DNA is TGTGCCAGCAGCCAAGATCAGGGGTCGGGGAACACTGAAGCTTTCTTT. Its protein is CASSQDQGSGNTEAFF.